A selection of T cell receptor beta chains follows, all from one sample in a study of CD8 T cells in Susac syndrome. TCRdb used MiXCR to reprocess the immunoSEQ multiplex PCR reads, holding one entry per CDR3 protein. In the table there are fewer than 90,000 distinct CDR3 sequences, approximately 95% of which are singletons. The sample consisted of CD8+ T cells from PBMCs. Receptors were obtained from a human donor with Susac syndrome. Both conserved end residues are part of each CDR3. D genes are given only for firm matches. Expanded clones are given a class, and other clones once, few, many or no size at all.

-	TRBJ1-1	-	TRBV1	TGCACCAGCAGCCCCCCAGCGGGGGACACTGAAGCTTTCTTT	CTSSPPAGDTEAFF
TRBD1	TRBJ2-5	-	TRBV7-9	TGTGCCAGCAGCTCAATGACAGGGGGCGTGGAGACCCAGTACTTC	CASSSMTGGVETQYF
-	TRBJ2-7	-	TRBV7-6	TGTGCCAGCAGCTCCACAGGGTTAGAGCAGTACTTC	CASSSTGLEQYF
TRBD2	TRBJ2-1	-	TRBV5-4	TGTGCCAGCAGCTTGGGACTAGCGGCTCACAATGAGCAGTTCTTC	CASSLGLAAHNEQFF
-	TRBJ1-1	-	TRBV7-9	TGTGCCAGCAGCTTAAGGACTGCGGGTGAAGCTTTCTTT	CASSLRTAGEAFF
-	TRBJ1-1	-	TRBV28	TGTGCCAGCAGTTTATACAGGTACCCTGAAGCTTTCTTT	CASSLYRYPEAFF
TRBD2	TRBJ2-1	-	TRBV11-2	TGTGCCAGCAGCTTACAACTAGCGGGAGATGAGCAGTTCTTC	CASSLQLAGDEQFF
-	TRBJ1-1	-	TRBV20-1	TGCAGTGCTAGAGATCAGGGCTCAGAGGGGACTGAAGCTTTCTTT	CSARDQGSEGTEAFF
TRBD2	TRBJ2-5	-	TRBV5-1	TGCGCCAGCAGCCTGGCCGGGGGGTGGGAGACCCAGTACTTC	CASSLAGGWETQYF
TRBD1	TRBJ2-7	-	TRBV3-1	TGTGCCAGCAGCCGAACAGGGGACGAGCAGTACTTC	CASSRTGDEQYF
TRBD2	TRBJ2-7	few	TRBV4-1	TGCGCCAGCAGCCACTTAGCGGGGGAGCAGTACTTC	CASSHLAGEQYF
-	TRBJ2-1	-	TRBV20-1	TGCAGTGCAAGGACCATAAGCTCCTACAATGAGCAGTTCTTC	CSARTISSYNEQFF